These 31 T cell receptor beta chains originate from one sample sequenced in a study of blood T cell repertoires in COVID-19. The method was immunoSEQ multiplex PCR; TCRdb's version includes in-frame clones alone and lacks a portion of them. The sample carries roughly 8,600 clones, 65% to 85% recorded once. Sequenced input: peripheral blood. The receptors shown here come from a human donor with active COVID-19. The donor label of this sample is uncertain.

The gene calls are TRBV7-2 and TRBJ2-2; 12 bases are shared with TRBD2. This CDR3 comprises 16 residues. Germline V lookup: CDR1 SGHTA, CDR2 FQGNSA. With 3 bases clipped from V and 4 bases from J, the junction kept 3 bases outside the gene matches. The CDR3 region has the DNA TGTGCCAGCAGCTTTCCTAGCGGGAGGGGCACCGGGGAGCTGTTTTTT. This gives the protein CASSFPSGRGTGELFF.

The V and J genes are TRBV9 and TRBJ1-1; D gene ambiguous. V was trimmed by 4 bases and J by 5 bases, leaving 18 bases between them. Germline CDR1 is SGDLS and CDR2 is YYNGEE. The CDR3 totals 15 residues. CDR3 protein: CASSPDSVPGTEAFF. The CDR3 DNA sequence: TGTGCCAGCAGCCCGGATAGCGTTCCGGGAACTGAAGCTTTCTTT.

The CDR3 sequence is CASSPLASGRRGQETQYF. DNA of the CDR3: TGTGCCAGCTCACCACTGGCTAGCGGGAGAAGGGGGCAAGAGACCCAGTACTTC. The gene calls are TRBV18 and TRBJ2-5; 10 bases map to TRBD2. CDR3 length equals 18 residues. J gave up 2 bases and V 1 base, and 10 bases lay outside the gene matches. From germline, CDR1 is KGHSH and CDR2 LQKENI.

The chain employs TRBV28 and TRBJ2-7; D is possibly TRBD2 (5 bases). The germline V and J ends were trimmed by 3 bases and 3 bases, with 12 bases remaining between them. CDR1 and CDR2 from the germline V gene are MDHEN and SYDVKM. This CDR3 spans 14 amino acids. The CDR3 DNA sequence: TGTGCCAGCAGTTTTAATACCCGGGGCTACGAGCAGTACTTC. Encoded protein: CASSFNTRGYEQYF.

The chain combines TRBV11-3 with TRBJ2-2, with TRBD1 as a possible D gene (6 bases). The V gene lost 4 bases and the J gene lost 1 base, with 10 bases spanning the gap. The CDR3 consists of 15 residues. Germline V gene sequence: CDR1 SGHNT, CDR2 YENEEA. The CDR3 loop reads CASSSGQMNTGELFF. CDR3 in DNA: TGTGCCAGCAGCTCAGGACAGATGAACACCGGGGAGCTGTTTTTT.

The chain uses TRBV28 and TRBJ1-2; 10 positions match TRBD1. V lost 6 bases, J lost 10 bases, and 11 bases stayed unmatched. Germline CDR1 and CDR2: MDHEN and SYDVKM. The CDR3 loop spans 14 amino acids. CDR3 DNA sequence: TGTGCCAGCAGCGCCGGACAGGGGGGTGGGACCTACACCTTC. Amino acids: CASSAGQGGGTYTF.

The gene calls are TRBV9 and TRBJ1-3; a possible D gene is TRBD1 (5 bases). CDR3 length equals 18 residues. The V end was cut by 0 bases, the J end by 0 bases, with 16 bases between. The germline CDR1 and CDR2 sequences are SGDLS and YYNGEE. This CDR3 is CASSVDGSTGSSGNTIYF. CDR3 nucleotide sequence: TGTGCCAGCAGCGTAGACGGCTCTACAGGTTCCTCTGGAAACACCATATATTTT.

The chain carries TRBV27 and TRBJ2-2; 10 nucleotides agree with TRBD2. Germline assignment: CDR1 MNHEY and CDR2 SMNVEV (reference sequence). Unmatched junction bases numbered 8, after V lost 5 bases and J lost 2 bases. This CDR3 comprises 17 residues. The CDR3 DNA reads as TGTGCCAGCAGTCCGACTAGCGGGCCAACCAACACCGGGGAGCTGTTTTTT. It translates to CASSPTSGPTNTGELFF.

This clone turned up a few times. The V gene is TRBV7-9, the J gene TRBJ1-1, with a weak D call TRBD1 (6 bases). The V gene lost 5 bases and the J gene lost 4 bases, with 11 bases spanning the gap. CDR1 and CDR2 from the germline V gene are SEHNR and FQNEAQ (reference sequence). The CDR3 spans 13 residues. CDR3 nucleotide sequence: TGTGCCAGCAGCGTTACAGGGACCACTGAAGCTTTCTTT. This encodes CASSVTGTTEAFF.

V usage is TRBV9 and J usage is TRBJ2-1; D remains unclear. CDR3 length: 13 amino acids. The V and J ends lost 4 bases and 2 bases respectively, with 7 bases between them. Germline assignment: CDR1 SGDLS and CDR2 YYNGEE. CDR3 in amino acids: CASSTMPYNEQFF. CDR3 nucleotide sequence: TGTGCCAGCAGCACTATGCCCTACAATGAGCAGTTCTTC.

The CDR3 reads CASSLMSVHQQYF. In DNA, the CDR3 is TGCGCCAGCAGCTTGATGTCGGTTCACCAGCAGTATTTT. The chain joins TRBV5-1 to TRBJ2-3; D gene uncertain. Germline CDR1 reads SGHRS; CDR2 reads YFSETQ. This CDR3 is built from 13 residues. V lost 1 base to trimming and J lost 11 bases, with 14 bases between them. The full variable domain, rest sourced from reference TRBV5-1 and TRBJ2-3, is KAGVTQTPRYLIKTRGQQVTLSCSPISGHRSVSWYQQTPGQGLQFLFEYFSETQRNKGNFPGRFSGRQFSNSRSEMNVSTLELGDSALYLCASSLMSVHQQYFGPGTRLTVL.

This clone was detected only a few times. J is TRBJ1-1 and V is TRBV11-3; D gene uncertain. Germline CDR1 and CDR2: SGHNT and YENEEA. This CDR3 has 11 residues. V was trimmed by 6 bases and J by 6 bases, leaving 8 bases between them. CDR3 nucleotides: TGTGCCAGCAGTCTGGGCTCTGAAGCTTTCTTT. Translation: CASSLGSEAFF.

V and J are TRBV15 and TRBJ2-3, with D perhaps TRBD2 (5 bases). CDR3 length equals 14 residues. CDR1 is LNHNV, CDR2 YYDKDF, per germline (reference sequence). Trimming removed 0 bases at V and 2 bases at J, with 6 bases between. The CDR3 region is CATSRDDYTDTQYF. CDR3 bases: TGTGCCACCAGCAGAGACGACTACACAGATACGCAGTATTTT.

In this sample, this clone turned up a few times. The chain carries TRBV14 and TRBJ2-1; 10 bases are shared with TRBD2. The V gene's germline CDR1 is SGHDN and CDR2 FVKESK. The junction had 3 bases not matched to a gene; V was cut back by 4 bases and J by 6 bases. The CDR3 sequence is 14 residues long. This chain's CDR3 is CASSRWTSGNEQFF. CDR3 nucleotides: TGTGCCAGCAGCCGATGGACTAGCGGCAATGAGCAGTTCTTC.

The J gene is TRBJ2-7, the V gene TRBV7-9, with 13 bases lining up with TRBD2. Trimming removed 5 bases from V and 3 bases from J; junction bases left unmatched: 4. Germline CDR1 is SEHNR and CDR2 is FQNEAQ (reference sequence). The CDR3 length is 15 residues. The CDR3: CASSATSGRDYEQYF. The CDR3, as DNA: TGTGCCAGCAGCGCTACTAGCGGGAGGGACTACGAGCAGTACTTC.

V usage is TRBV4-2 and J usage is TRBJ1-3; D remains unclear. Germline V gene sequence: CDR1 LGHNA, CDR2 YNFKEQ. The CDR3 has 16 amino acids. The V end lost 1 base, the J end lost 0 bases, and 10 bases lay between the germline ends. CDR3 in amino acids: CASSQGLASSGNTIYF. As DNA, the CDR3 is TGTGCCAGCAGCCAAGGTCTAGCGAGCTCTGGAAACACCATATATTTT.

The J gene is TRBJ2-7, the V gene TRBV2; a weak D match, TRBD1 (5 bases). The CDR3 runs to 14 residues. Between the trimmed V and J ends, which lost 8 bases and 6 bases, there was a span of 20 bases. The germline CDR1 and CDR2 sequences are SNHLY and FYNNEI. The CDR3 is CASGSTGSFFEQYF. CDR3 sequence (DNA): TGTGCCAGCGGGTCTACAGGAAGTTTTTTCGAGCAGTACTTC.

In this sample, this clone turned up once. V is TRBV14 and J is TRBJ2-1, with TRBD2 matching over 12 bases. V lost 4 bases, J lost 8 bases, and 9 bases stayed unmatched. The CDR3 covers 16 residues. Germline values: CDR1 SGHDN, CDR2 FVKESK. CDR3 nucleotide sequence: TGTGCCAGCAGCCGACAGAGACTAGCGGGAGTTCATGAGCAGTTCTTC. Translating gives CASSRQRLAGVHEQFF.

The chain combines TRBV24-1 with TRBJ2-7, with D perhaps TRBD1 (5 bases). Germline V gene lookup returns CDR1 KGHDR and CDR2 SFDVKD. Trimming removed 9 bases at V and 7 bases at J, with 18 bases between. CDR3 length equals 13 residues. In DNA form, the CDR3 reads TGTGCCACCCAGGGCGCAGGTGAAGGGGAGCAGTACTTC. This codes for CATQGAGEGEQYF.

This clone occurred once. The rearrangement links TRBV28 to TRBJ1-1; the D gene is possibly TRBD1 (6 bases). With 5 bases removed from V and 3 bases from J, the gap between germline ends came to 10 bases. Germline lookup yields CDR1 MDHEN and CDR2 SYDVKM. The CDR3 is 13 amino acids. As DNA, the CDR3 is TGTGCCAGCAGTATCAGGGGAGACACTGAAGCTTTCTTT. Its translation: CASSIRGDTEAFF.

V and J are TRBV3-1 (or the pseudogene TRBV3-2) and TRBJ2-7; 7 bases fit TRBD1. The CDR3 contains 14 residues. Germline CDR1 is LGHDT and CDR2 is YNNKEL (reference sequence). J gave up 3 bases and V 2 bases, and 4 bases lay outside the gene matches. As DNA, the CDR3 is TGTGCCAGCAGCCAATGGGACAGCTTCTACGAGCAGTACTTC. The encoded protein is CASSQWDSFYEQYF.

The chain uses TRBV7-3 and TRBJ2-3; D is ambiguous. Trimming pared 5 bases from V and 1 base from J, leaving 10 bases between. The CDR3 is 14 residues long. Germline lookup yields CDR1 SGHTA and CDR2 FQGTGA. Written as DNA, the CDR3 is TGTGCCAGCAGCCCCAGGATTGGCACAGATACGCAGTATTTT. Encoded protein: CASSPRIGTDTQYF.

The rearrangement joins TRBV4-2 to TRBJ2-3; D may be TRBD2 (6 bases). The CDR3 spans 16 residues. The V gene lost 0 bases and the J gene lost 2 bases, with 12 bases spanning the gap. The V gene's germline CDR1 is LGHNA and CDR2 YNFKEQ. The CDR3 loop is CASSQDGTLNTDTQYF. As DNA, the CDR3 is TGTGCCAGCAGCCAAGACGGGACTCTCAACACAGATACGCAGTATTTT.

CDR3 nucleotide sequence: TGTGCCAGCAGCCAAGGGCGGGCCCCGTCATTTGAGCAGTTCTTC. Protein sequence: CASSQGRAPSFEQFF. The rearrangement links TRBV3-1 (or the pseudogene TRBV3-2) to TRBJ2-1, with D perhaps TRBD2 (5 bases). The germline V and J ends were trimmed by 1 base and 9 bases, with 16 bases remaining between them. The CDR3 has 15 amino acids. Germline CDR1 is LGHDT and CDR2 is YNNKEL (reference sequence).

This clone was observed a handful of times. The CDR3 DNA reads as TGCGCCGTGCAGGCGCAGAACACCGGGGAGCTGTTTTTT. It specifies CAVQAQNTGELFF. The chain carries TRBV10-1 and TRBJ2-2; the D is unclear. CDR3 size: 13 residues. CDR1 and CDR2 from the germline V gene are WNHNN and SYGVQD (reference sequence). Trimming removed 11 bases from V and 1 base from J, with 11 bases in between.

This clone was picked up a small number of times. The gene calls are TRBV19 and TRBJ2-1, with 7 bases lining up with TRBD2. Unmatched junction bases numbered 8, after V lost 3 bases and J lost 9 bases. CDR3 length: 14 amino acids. Germline CDR1 LNHDA, CDR2 SQIVND (reference sequence). The CDR3: CASSISRERREQFF. Here the CDR3 DNA reads TGTGCCAGTAGTATCTCGCGGGAGAGGCGTGAGCAGTTCTTC.

The genes are TRBV29-1 and TRBJ1-1; D might be TRBD1 (6 bases). Germline-derived CDR1 and CDR2 are SQVTM and ANQGSEA. V was pared by 8 bases and J by 1 base, with 14 bases between. The CDR3 is 13 residues long. The DNA of the CDR3 is TGCAGCACGTACACAGGGTGGAACACTGAAGCTTTCTTT. It translates to CSTYTGWNTEAFF.

The genes are TRBV19 and TRBJ1-1, with D tentatively TRBD1 (5 bases). This CDR3 region has 14 residues. Trimming cost V 9 bases and J 5 bases, with 19 bases left between them. Looked up from germline, CDR1 is LNHDA and CDR2 is SQIVND (reference sequence). CDR3: CASRYQGGGTEAFF. The CDR3, as DNA: TGTGCCAGCAGATATCAGGGAGGAGGGACTGAAGCTTTCTTT.

The chain joins TRBV7-6 to TRBJ2-2, with 12 bases lining up with TRBD2. CDR3 length: 17 amino acids. Per germline, CDR1 SGHVS and CDR2 FNYEAQ. V gave up 4 bases and J gave up 8 bases; unmatched junction bases: 11. The CDR3 loop reads CASSSWTSGDRAGELFF. The CDR3 coding sequence is TGTGCCAGCAGCTCCTGGACTAGCGGGGACCGGGCTGGGGAGCTGTTTTTT.

J is TRBJ1-3 and V is TRBV7-8; D may be TRBD1 (5 bases). Trimming took off 2 bases at V and 9 bases at J, with 17 bases between the two ends. There are 15 residues in the CDR3. Germline V gives CDR1 SGHVS, CDR2 FQNEAQ. CDR3 region: CASSLTPGREGTIYF. In DNA form, the CDR3 reads TGTGCCAGCAGCTTAACCCCAGGGAGGGAGGGCACCATATATTTT.

The genes are TRBV11-2 and TRBJ2-3; maybe TRBD2 (6 bases). V was trimmed by 5 bases and J by 2 bases, leaving 20 bases between them. The CDR3 sequence is 17 residues long. Germline assignment: CDR1 SGHAT and CDR2 FQNNGV. CDR3 nucleotides: TGTGCCAGCAGCCCACTACCGGGACGGGAGACCACAGATACGCAGTATTTT. As protein: CASSPLPGRETTDTQYF.